This T cell receptor (beta chain) came from a study of identical twins. Findings and caveats of the study: There is a chance that invariant MAIT and iNKT cells partially muddied zero-insertion analyses. Beta out-of-frame sequences showed weaker excess sharing between twins.

V lost 7 bases and J 7 bases, leaving 17 bases between the germline ends. Per germline, CDR1 MNHEY and CDR2 SVGEGT. CDR3 length equals 13 residues. TCRdb reprocessed the 5' RACE reads with MiXCR, giving one entry per CDR3 protein. The table shows about 340,000 distinct CDR3 sequences, with approximately 10% occurring only once. This clonotype was detected only a few times. Its antigen remains unidentified. Sequenced sample: naive T cells sorted from blood. The V and J genes are TRBV6-2 or TRBV6-3 and TRBJ2-7, with D unclear. The clonotype was recovered from a woman aged 50 to 60 in good health. CDR3 sequence reads: CASNLAAIGEQYF. Here the CDR3 DNA reads TGTGCCAGCAATCTCGCGGCCATAGGGGAGCAGTACTTC.